This TCR beta chain was profiled in a study of T cells in Graves' hyperthyroidism and ophthalmopathy. It was RNA transcripts that yielded the amplified TCR beta CDR3 regions. During a first-round RT-PCR of the TCR CDR3, the HTBI primer set was used. Using its own MiXCR run on the multiplex PCR reads, TCRdb lists one record per CDR3 protein. Among more than 550,000 distinct CDR3 sequences, less than 45% were seen once, and the ten largest hold less than 9%. With respect to this clonotype: The antigen remains unidentified.

Study-wide points: In blood, most of the thyroid clonotypes expanded above 0.001 were also present.

Sequenced: peripheral blood or thyroid tissue (not recorded which). This receptor was obtained from an adult man with Graves' disease, either hyperthyroidism or ophthalmopathy (not recorded which).

For the CDR3, the DNA is TGTGCCAGCAGCCAAGATCGACTAGCGGGGGCTACCGGGGAGCTGTTTTTT. Encoded protein: CASSQDRLAGATGELFF. The chain is built from TRBV14 and TRBJ2-2; 12 nucleotides align to TRBD2. J was trimmed by 5 bases and V by 0 bases; bases with no gene match: 4. CDR3 length: 17 amino acids. CDR1 and CDR2 (germline): SGHDN, FVKESK.